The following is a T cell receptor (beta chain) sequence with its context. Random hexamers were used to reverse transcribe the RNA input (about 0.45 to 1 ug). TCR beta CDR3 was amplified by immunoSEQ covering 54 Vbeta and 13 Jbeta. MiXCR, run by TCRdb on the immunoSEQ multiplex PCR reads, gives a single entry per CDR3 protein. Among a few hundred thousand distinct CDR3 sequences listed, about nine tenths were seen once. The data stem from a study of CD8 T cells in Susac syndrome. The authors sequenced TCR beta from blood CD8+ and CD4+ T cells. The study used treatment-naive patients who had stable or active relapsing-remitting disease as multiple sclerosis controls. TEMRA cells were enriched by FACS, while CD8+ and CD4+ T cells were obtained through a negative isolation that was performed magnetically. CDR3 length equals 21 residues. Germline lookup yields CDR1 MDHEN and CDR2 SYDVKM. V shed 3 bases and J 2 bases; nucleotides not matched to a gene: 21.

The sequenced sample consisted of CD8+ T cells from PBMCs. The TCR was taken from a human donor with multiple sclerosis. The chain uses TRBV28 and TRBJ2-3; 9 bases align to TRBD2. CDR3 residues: CASSLGPVPPLREGFTDTQYF. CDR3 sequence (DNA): TGTGCCAGCAGTTTGGGACCTGTACCACCACTGCGGGAGGGCTTCACAGATACGCAGTATTTT.